The T cell receptor beta chain under discussion was sequenced for a study of T cell changes during pregnancy in multiple sclerosis. Repertoires were generated with immunoSEQ multiplex PCR, while TCRdb's copy carries only in-frame clones and drops some. The repertoire holds 55,000 or so clones, around 93% seen once, with approximately 0.64% in the top ten. The CDR3 loop spans 16 amino acids. The germline V gene encodes CDR1 LGHNA and CDR2 YNFKEQ. Trimming took 0 bases from V and 0 from J, leaving 11 bases between them. The TCR originated in a female donor with multiple sclerosis, enrolled in a pregnancy study. V usage is TRBV4-2 and J usage is TRBJ1-1; no clear D gene. Source: CD4+ T cells from peripheral blood mononuclear cells, taken after pregnancy. Here the CDR3 reads CASSQDHRELNTEAFF. For the CDR3, the DNA is TGTGCCAGCAGCCAAGATCACCGGGAGTTGAACACTGAAGCTTTCTTT.